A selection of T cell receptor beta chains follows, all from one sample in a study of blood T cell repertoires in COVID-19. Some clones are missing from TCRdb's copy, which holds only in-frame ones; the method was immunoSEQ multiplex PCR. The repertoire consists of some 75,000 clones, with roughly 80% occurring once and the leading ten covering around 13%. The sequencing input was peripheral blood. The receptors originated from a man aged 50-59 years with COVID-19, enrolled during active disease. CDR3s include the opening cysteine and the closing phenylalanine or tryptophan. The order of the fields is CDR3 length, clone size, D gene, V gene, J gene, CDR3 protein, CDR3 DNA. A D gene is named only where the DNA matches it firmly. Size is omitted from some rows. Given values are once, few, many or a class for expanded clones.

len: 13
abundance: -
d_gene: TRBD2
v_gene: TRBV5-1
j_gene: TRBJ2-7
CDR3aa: CASSLGGGYEQYF
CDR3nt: TGCGCCAGCAGCTTGGGGGGAGGGTACGAGCAGTACTTC

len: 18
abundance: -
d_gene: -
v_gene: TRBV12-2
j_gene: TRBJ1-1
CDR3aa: CASRLPGNRALGGTEAFF
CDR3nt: TGTGCAAGTCGCCTCCCCGGAAACAGGGCTTTGGGCGGCACTGAAGCTTTCTTT

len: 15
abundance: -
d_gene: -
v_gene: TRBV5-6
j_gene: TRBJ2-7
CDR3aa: CASSLVGRGLYEQYF
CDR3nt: TGTGCCAGCAGCTTGGTGGGACGGGGACTCTACGAGCAGTACTTC

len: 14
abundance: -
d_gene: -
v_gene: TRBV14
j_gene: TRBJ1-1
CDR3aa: CASSQDRVYTEAFF
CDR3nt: TGTGCCAGCAGCCAAGATCGGGTTTACACTGAAGCTTTCTTT

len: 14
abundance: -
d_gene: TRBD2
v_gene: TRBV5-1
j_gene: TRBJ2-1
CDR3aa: CASSLPAGGGEQFF
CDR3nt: TGCGCCAGCAGCTTGCCGGCGGGAGGAGGTGAGCAGTTCTTC

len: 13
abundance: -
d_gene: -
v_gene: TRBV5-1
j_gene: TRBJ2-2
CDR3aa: CASSPSASGELFF
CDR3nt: TGCGCCAGCAGCCCGTCTGCGTCCGGGGAGCTGTTTTTT

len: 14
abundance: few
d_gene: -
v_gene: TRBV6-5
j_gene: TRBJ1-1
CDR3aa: CASRPVGADTEAFF
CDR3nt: TGTGCCAGCAGGCCCGTAGGGGCGGACACTGAAGCTTTCTTT

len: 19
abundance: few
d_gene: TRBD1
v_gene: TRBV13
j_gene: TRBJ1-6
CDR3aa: CASSLYPGTGKSAGSPLHF
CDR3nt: TGTGCCAGCAGCTTATACCCCGGGACAGGAAAAAGCGCAGGTTCACCCCTCCACTTT

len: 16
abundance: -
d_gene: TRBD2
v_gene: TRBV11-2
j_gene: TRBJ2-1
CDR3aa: CASSPIAGGGWNEQFF
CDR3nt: TGTGCCAGCAGCCCCATAGCGGGAGGAGGTTGGAATGAGCAGTTCTTC

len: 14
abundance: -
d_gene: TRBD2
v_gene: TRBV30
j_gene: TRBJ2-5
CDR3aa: CAWRGDYHHGTQYF
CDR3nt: TGTGCCTGGAGGGGGGACTATCACCATGGGACCCAGTACTTC

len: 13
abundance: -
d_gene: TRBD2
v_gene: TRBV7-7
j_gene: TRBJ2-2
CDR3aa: CAGGGMATGELFF
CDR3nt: TGTGCTGGGGGAGGGATGGCCACCGGGGAGCTGTTTTTT

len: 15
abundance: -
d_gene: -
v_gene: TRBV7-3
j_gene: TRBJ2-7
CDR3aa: CASSLTPSTVNEQYF
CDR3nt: TGTGCCAGCAGCTTAACACCCTCCACGGTAAACGAGCAGTACTTC

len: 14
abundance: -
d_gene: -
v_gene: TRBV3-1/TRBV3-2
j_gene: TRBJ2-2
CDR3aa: CASSPIADTGELFF
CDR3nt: TGTGCCAGCAGCCCAATAGCGGACACCGGGGAGCTGTTTTTT

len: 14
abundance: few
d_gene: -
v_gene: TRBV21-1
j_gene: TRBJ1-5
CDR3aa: CASSSTGANQPQHF
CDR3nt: TGTGCCAGCAGCTCGACAGGGGCGAATCAGCCCCAGCATTTT

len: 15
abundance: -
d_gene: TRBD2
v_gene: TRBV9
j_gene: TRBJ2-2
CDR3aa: CASSGRGGGTGELFF
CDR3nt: TGTGCCAGCAGCGGACGCGGCGGGGGCACCGGGGAGCTGTTTTTT

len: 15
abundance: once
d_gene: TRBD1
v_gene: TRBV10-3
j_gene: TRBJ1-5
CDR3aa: CAISEGRGANQPQHF
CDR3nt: TGTGCCATCAGTGAGGGCAGGGGGGCCAATCAGCCCCAGCATTTT

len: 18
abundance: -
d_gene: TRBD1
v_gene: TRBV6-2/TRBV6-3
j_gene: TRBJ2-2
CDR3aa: CASSSAGQGTMNTGELFF
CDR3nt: TGTGCCAGCAGTTCCGCAGGACAGGGGACGATGAACACCGGGGAGCTGTTTTTT

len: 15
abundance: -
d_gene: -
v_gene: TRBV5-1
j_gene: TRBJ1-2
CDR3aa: CASSLIGGESNGYTF
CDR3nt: TGCGCCAGCAGCTTGATTGGGGGCGAGAGCAATGGCTACACCTTC

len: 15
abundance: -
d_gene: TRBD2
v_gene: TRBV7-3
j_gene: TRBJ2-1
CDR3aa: CASSQLAGGVNEQFF
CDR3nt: TGTGCCAGCAGCCAACTAGCGGGAGGGGTCAATGAGCAGTTCTTC

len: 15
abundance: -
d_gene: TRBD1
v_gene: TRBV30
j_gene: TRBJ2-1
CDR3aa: CAWSPTGGSRGEQFF
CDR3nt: TGTGCCTGGAGTCCGACAGGGGGATCTCGCGGTGAGCAGTTCTTC

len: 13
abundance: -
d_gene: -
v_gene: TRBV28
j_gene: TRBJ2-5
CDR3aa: CASSFLRQATQYF
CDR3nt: TGTGCCAGCAGTTTCTTACGGCAGGCCACCCAGTACTTC

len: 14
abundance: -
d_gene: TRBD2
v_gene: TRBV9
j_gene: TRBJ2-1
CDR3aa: CASSRTSLWNEQFF
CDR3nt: TGTGCCAGCAGCCGGACTAGTTTGTGGAATGAGCAGTTCTTC

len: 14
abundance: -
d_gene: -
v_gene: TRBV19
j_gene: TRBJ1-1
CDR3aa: CATTPLRGEAEAFF
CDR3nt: TGTGCCACGACCCCCTTAAGAGGGGAGGCGGAAGCTTTCTTT

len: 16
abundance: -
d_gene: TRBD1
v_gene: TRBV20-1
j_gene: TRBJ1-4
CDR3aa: CSASTPGQVHGEKLFF
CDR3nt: TGCAGTGCTAGTACCCCCGGACAGGTGCATGGTGAAAAACTGTTTTTT

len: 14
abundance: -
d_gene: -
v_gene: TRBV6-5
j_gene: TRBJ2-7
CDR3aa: CASNQAGGYYEQYF
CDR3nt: TGTGCCAGCAATCAGGCAGGAGGGTACTACGAGCAGTACTTC

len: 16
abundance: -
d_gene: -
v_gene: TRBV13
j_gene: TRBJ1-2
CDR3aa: CASSLAPNGNLEGYTF
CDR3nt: TGTGCCAGCAGCTTAGCCCCTAACGGAAACCTAGAAGGCTACACCTTC

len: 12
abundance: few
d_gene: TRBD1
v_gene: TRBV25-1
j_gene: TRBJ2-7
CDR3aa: CASGGQAREQYF
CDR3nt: TGTGCCAGCGGGGGACAGGCCCGCGAGCAGTACTTC

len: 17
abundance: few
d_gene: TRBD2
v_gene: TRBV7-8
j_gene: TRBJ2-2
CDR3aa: CASSLTSGRPNTGELFF
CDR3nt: TGTGCCAGCAGCTTAACTAGCGGGAGGCCAAACACCGGGGAGCTGTTTTTT

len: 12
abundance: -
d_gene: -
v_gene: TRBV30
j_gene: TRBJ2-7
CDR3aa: CAWSEVGDEQYF
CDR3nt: TGTGCCTGGAGCGAGGTTGGAGACGAGCAGTACTTC

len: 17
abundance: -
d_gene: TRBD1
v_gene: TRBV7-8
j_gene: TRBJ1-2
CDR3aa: CASSFRGTADFNYGYTF
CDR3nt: TGTGCCAGCAGCTTTAGGGGGACAGCCGATTTTAACTATGGCTACACCTTC

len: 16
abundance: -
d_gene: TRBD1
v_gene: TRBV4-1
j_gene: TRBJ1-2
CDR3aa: CASSQDGRTGVDGYTF
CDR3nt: TGCGCCAGCAGCCAAGACGGGCGGACAGGGGTAGATGGCTACACCTTC

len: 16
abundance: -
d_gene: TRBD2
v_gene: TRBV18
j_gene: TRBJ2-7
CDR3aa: CASSPYIAGAPYEQYF
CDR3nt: TGTGCCAGCTCACCATACATAGCGGGAGCCCCCTACGAGCAGTACTTC

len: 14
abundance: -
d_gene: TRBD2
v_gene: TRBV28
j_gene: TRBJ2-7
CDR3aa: CASSRLADYYEQYF
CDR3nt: TGTGCCAGCAGCCGTCTAGCGGACTACTACGAGCAGTACTTC

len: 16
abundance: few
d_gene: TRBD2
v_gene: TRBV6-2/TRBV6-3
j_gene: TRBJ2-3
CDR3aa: CASSYPGLAETDTQYF
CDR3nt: TGTGCCAGCAGTTATCCCGGACTAGCGGAAACAGATACGCAGTATTTT

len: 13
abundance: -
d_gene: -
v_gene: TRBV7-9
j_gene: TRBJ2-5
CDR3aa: CASSLPGEETQYF
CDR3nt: TGTGCCAGCAGCTTACCAGGGGAAGAGACCCAGTACTTC

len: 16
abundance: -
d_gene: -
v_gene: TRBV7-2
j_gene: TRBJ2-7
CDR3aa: CASSLVWGGDSYEQYF
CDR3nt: TGTGCCAGCAGCTTAGTATGGGGGGGCGACTCCTACGAGCAGTACTTC

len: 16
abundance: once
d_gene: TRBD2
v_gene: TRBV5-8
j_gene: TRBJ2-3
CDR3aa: CASSAGTSGVPDTQYF
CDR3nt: TGTGCCAGCAGCGCCGGGACTAGCGGGGTCCCAGATACGCAGTATTTT

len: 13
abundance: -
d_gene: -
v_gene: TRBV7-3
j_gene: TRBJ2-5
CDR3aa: CASSLGSDSPQYF
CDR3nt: TGTGCCAGCAGCTTAGGGTCCGACAGCCCCCAGTACTTC

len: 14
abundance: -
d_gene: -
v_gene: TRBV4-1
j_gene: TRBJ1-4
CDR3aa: CASSQDPRAGKLFF
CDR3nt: TGCGCCAGCAGCCAAGACCCCAGGGCTGGAAAACTGTTTTTT

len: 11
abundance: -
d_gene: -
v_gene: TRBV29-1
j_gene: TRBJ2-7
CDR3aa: CSVQTDYEQYF
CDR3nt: TGCAGCGTACAGACGGATTACGAGCAGTACTTC

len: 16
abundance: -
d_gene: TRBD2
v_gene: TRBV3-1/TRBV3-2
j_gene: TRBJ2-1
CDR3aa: CASSQEIAGEFNEQFF
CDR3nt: TGTGCCAGCAGCCAAGAAATAGCGGGAGAGTTCAATGAGCAGTTCTTC

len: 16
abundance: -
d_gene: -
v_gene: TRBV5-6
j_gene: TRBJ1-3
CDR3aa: CASSLWTASSGNTIYF
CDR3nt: TGTGCCAGCAGCCTCTGGACAGCGAGCTCTGGAAACACCATATATTTT

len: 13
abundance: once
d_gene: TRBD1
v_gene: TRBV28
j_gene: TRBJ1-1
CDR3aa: CASRGQGRTEAFF
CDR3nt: TGTGCCAGCAGGGGACAGGGGCGGACTGAAGCTTTCTTT

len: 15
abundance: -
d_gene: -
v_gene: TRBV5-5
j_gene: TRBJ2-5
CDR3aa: CASSSAGTHQETQYF
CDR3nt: TGTGCCAGCAGCTCGGCGGGGACCCACCAAGAGACCCAGTACTTC

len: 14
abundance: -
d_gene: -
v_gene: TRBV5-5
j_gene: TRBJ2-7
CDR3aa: CASSQRDFPYEQYF
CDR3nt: TGTGCCAGCAGCCAAAGGGACTTTCCCTACGAGCAGTACTTC

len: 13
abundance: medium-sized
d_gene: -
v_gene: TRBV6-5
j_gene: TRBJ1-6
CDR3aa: CASSGRVDSPLHF
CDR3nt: TGTGCCAGCAGCGGCAGGGTTGACTCACCCCTCCACTTT

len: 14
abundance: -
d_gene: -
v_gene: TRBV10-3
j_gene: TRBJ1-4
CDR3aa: CAISDRTVGEKLFF
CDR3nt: TGTGCCATCAGTGACAGGACTGTCGGTGAAAAACTGTTTTTT

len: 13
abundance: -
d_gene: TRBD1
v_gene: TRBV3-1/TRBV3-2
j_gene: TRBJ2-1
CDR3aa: CASSQNRGYEQFF
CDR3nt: TGTGCCAGCAGCCAAAACAGGGGCTATGAGCAGTTCTTC

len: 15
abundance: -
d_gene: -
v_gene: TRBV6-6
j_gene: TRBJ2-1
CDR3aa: CASSRWSSSYNEQFF
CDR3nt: TGTGCCAGCAGCCGCTGGTCGAGCTCCTACAATGAGCAGTTCTTC

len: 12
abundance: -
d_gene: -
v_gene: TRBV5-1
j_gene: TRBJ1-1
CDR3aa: CASSSRTEGAFF
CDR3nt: TGCGCCAGCAGCTCAAGGACAGAAGGAGCTTTCTTT

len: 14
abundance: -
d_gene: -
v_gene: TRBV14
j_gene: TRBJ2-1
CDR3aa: CASSQGQNYNEQFF
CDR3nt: TGTGCCAGCAGCCAAGGGCAGAACTACAATGAGCAGTTCTTC

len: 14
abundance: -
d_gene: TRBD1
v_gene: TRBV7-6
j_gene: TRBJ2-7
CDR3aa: CASSLADRVYEQYF
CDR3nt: TGTGCCAGCAGCTTAGCCGACAGGGTATACGAGCAGTACTTC

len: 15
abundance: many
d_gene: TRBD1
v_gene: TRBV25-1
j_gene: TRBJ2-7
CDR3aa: CASSEPTDRDGEQYF
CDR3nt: TGTGCCAGCAGTGAACCCACTGACAGGGACGGCGAGCAGTACTTC